Shown below are 22 T cell receptor beta chains from a single sample sequenced in a study of lymphopenia after photon versus proton radiotherapy. The method was immunoSEQ multiplex PCR; TCRdb's version includes in-frame clones alone and lacks a portion of them. The sample yields about 22,000 clones, roughly 89% seen once. The sample was peripheral blood, taken from a patient treated with proton-based radiotherapy. Source of these receptors: an elderly man with esophageal cancer.

The chain couples TRBV30 to TRBJ2-5, with 8 bases fitting TRBD1. The V segment lost 0 bases and the J segment 5 bases; nucleotides outside the gene matches: 8. The length of the CDR3 is 15 residues. Germline V CDR1 and CDR2: GTSNPN, SVGIG (reference sequence). CDR3 amino acids: CAWSVKQGAWETQYF. The DNA of the CDR3 is TGTGCCTGGAGTGTGAAGCAGGGGGCGTGGGAGACCCAGTACTTC.

This chain connects TRBV18 to TRBJ2-5; the D gene is possibly TRBD2 (5 bases). Germline CDR1 KGHSH, CDR2 LQKENI. The CDR3 has 16 residues. The germline V and J ends were trimmed by 3 bases and 5 bases, with 19 bases remaining between them. The CDR3 nucleotides read TGTGCCAGCTCACCTGTGCGAGAGGGAATGAAGGAGACCCAGTACTTC. It specifies CASSPVREGMKETQYF.

V usage is TRBV4-3 and J usage is TRBJ1-1; D gene unclear. CDR1 and CDR2 from the germline V gene are LGHNA and YSLEER. V lost 1 base and J 3 bases, leaving 6 bases between the germline ends. The CDR3 runs 13 residues. CDR3 bases: TGCGCCAGCAGCCAAGGCATAGACACTGAAGCTTTCTTT. Protein: CASSQGIDTEAFF.

The chain links TRBV19 to TRBJ2-7; tentative D call: TRBD1 (6 bases). The CDR3 length is 15 residues. V lost 5 bases to trimming and J lost 5 bases, with 19 bases between them. CDR1 is LNHDA and CDR2 is SQIVND in the germline V gene (reference sequence). CDR3 DNA sequence: TGTGCCAGTAGTGCCACGGGACAAATCTACGACGAGCAGTACTTC. This translates into CASSATGQIYDEQYF.

The chain carries TRBV6-5 and TRBJ2-5; perhaps TRBD1 as D (6 bases). In germline, CDR1 is MNHEY, CDR2 SVGAGI. The V end lost 5 bases, the J end lost 7 bases, and 14 bases lay between the germline ends. The CDR3 runs to 13 residues. The chain's CDR3 is CASSATGFGTQYF. The CDR3 nucleotides are TGTGCCAGCAGTGCCACAGGGTTCGGGACCCAGTACTTC.

The chain recombines TRBV5-1 with TRBJ1-2; D unresolved. The V end was cut by 0 bases, the J end by 0 bases, with 6 bases between. CDR1 and CDR2 from the germline V gene are SGHRS and YFSETQ. The CDR3 contains 14 residues. In DNA, the CDR3 is TGCGCCAGCAGCTTGGATACACCTAACTATGGCTACACCTTC. Its protein is CASSLDTPNYGYTF.

The V call is TRBV19, the J call TRBJ2-6; 7 bases map to TRBD1. V trimming: 4 bases; J trimming: 0 bases; junction bases outside the gene matches: 18. The CDR3 spans 21 residues. CDR1 is LNHDA and CDR2 is SQIVND in the germline V gene (reference sequence). CDR3 bases: TGTGCCAGTAGTACCCTTTCTCCAGGCGGCAGGGGGTACTCTGGGGCCAACGTCCTGACTTTC. Translated, it gives CASSTLSPGGRGYSGANVLTF.

The gene calls are TRBV9 and TRBJ1-1; 8 bases are shared with TRBD1. The V and J ends lost 4 bases and 0 bases, in that order; junction bases with no gene match: 5. Looked up from germline, CDR1 is SGDLS and CDR2 is YYNGEE. The CDR3 is 15 residues long. This CDR3 reads CASSPRTGLNTEAFF. The CDR3 DNA follows: TGTGCCAGCAGCCCCCGGACAGGGCTGAACACTGAAGCTTTCTTT.

This chain connects TRBV27 to TRBJ2-7; 11 nucleotides agree with TRBD2. This CDR3 is 15 amino acids long. Germline lookup yields CDR1 MNHEY and CDR2 SMNVEV (reference sequence). V lost 5 bases, J lost 4 bases, and 7 bases stayed unmatched. The CDR3 DNA is TGTGCCAGCAGTCGGGGGACTAGCGGAGATTACGAGCAGTACTTC. Translation gives CASSRGTSGDYEQYF.

This chain links TRBV7-8 with TRBJ2-7; 7 bases line up with TRBD1. Germline values: CDR1 SGHVS, CDR2 FQNEAQ. The CDR3 runs 15 residues. With 5 bases clipped from V and 0 bases from J, the junction kept 7 bases outside the gene matches. In nucleotides, the CDR3 is TGTGCCAGCAGCATCGGGACAGCTTTCTCCTACGAGCAGTACTTC. Protein sequence: CASSIGTAFSYEQYF.

The chain employs TRBV4-3 and TRBJ2-3; D call uncertain. Trimming pared 0 bases from V and 2 bases from J, leaving 9 bases between. Germline lookup yields CDR1 LGHNA and CDR2 YSLEER. This CDR3 comprises 15 residues. The CDR3 reads CASSQDSLHTDTQYF. The DNA of the CDR3 is TGCGCCAGCAGCCAAGACTCCCTACACACAGATACGCAGTATTTT.

The CDR3 loop reads CASSYGGFYTF. DNA for the CDR3: TGTGCCAGCAGTTACGGAGGATTCTACACCTTC. This chain joins TRBV6-6 and TRBJ1-2, with D uncertain. Deletions cut 2 bases from V and 10 bases from J, with 8 bases between. The CDR3 is 11 residues long. Germline CDR1 is MNHNY and CDR2 is SVGAGI (reference sequence).

The V call is TRBV18, the J call TRBJ2-5; the D is unclear. CDR1 and CDR2 from the germline V gene are KGHSH and LQKENI. V shed 0 bases and J shed 1 base, with 6 bases lying between them. The CDR3 has 14 residues. CDR3 bases: TGTGCCAGCTCACCACCCTCCTCCCAAGAGACCCAGTACTTC. Translated: CASSPPSSQETQYF.

V and J are TRBV4-1 and TRBJ2-7, with TRBD2 matching over 8 bases. V was clipped by 1 base and J by 2 bases; unmatched bases: 4. The CDR3 is 15 amino acids. In germline, CDR1 is MGHRA, CDR2 YSYEKL. In DNA form, the CDR3 reads TGCGCCAGCAGCCAAGTGGGGACTAGACCCTACGAGCAGTACTTC. Translating it yields CASSQVGTRPYEQYF.

V usage is TRBV27 and J usage is TRBJ2-1, with 13 bases lining up with TRBD2. The CDR3 has 16 amino acids. The V gene's germline CDR1 is MNHEY and CDR2 SMNVEV (reference sequence). V shed 7 bases and J 2 bases; nucleotides not matched to a gene: 5. The chain's CDR3 is CASNGLAGAPYNEQFF. CDR3 DNA sequence: TGTGCCAGCAACGGACTAGCGGGAGCTCCCTACAATGAGCAGTTCTTC.

The chain links TRBV5-1 to TRBJ2-3, with D perhaps TRBD2 (5 bases). V was pared by 2 bases and J by 6 bases, with 16 bases between. The CDR3 contains 15 residues. The germline V gene has CDR1 SGHRS and CDR2 YFSETQ. The CDR3 is CASSLSSPGIDTQYF. The CDR3 nucleotides are TGCGCCAGCAGCTTATCTAGTCCCGGGATCGATACGCAGTATTTT.

The V call is TRBV5-4, the J call TRBJ2-7, with D possibly matching TRBD1 (6 bases). Trimming cost V 4 bases and J 2 bases, with 13 bases left between them. Per the germline V gene, CDR1 is SGHNT and CDR2 is YYREEE (reference sequence). The CDR3 sequence is 14 residues long. CDR3 loop: CASSAGVGPYEQYF. Here the CDR3 DNA reads TGTGCCAGCAGCGCAGGGGTCGGCCCCTACGAGCAGTACTTC.

The rearrangement uses TRBV27 and TRBJ2-3; D not resolved. Germline V gives CDR1 MNHEY, CDR2 SMNVEV (reference sequence). Trimming took off 6 bases at V and 11 bases at J, with 12 bases between the two ends. This CDR3 has 11 amino acids. The CDR3 reads CASRWAAEQYF. For the CDR3, the DNA is TGTGCCAGCAGGTGGGCCGCGGAGCAGTATTTT.

The V gene is TRBV6-5, the J gene TRBJ1-1, with D possibly TRBD1 on 5 matching bases. The CDR3 covers 14 residues. Germline CDR1 reads MNHEY; CDR2 reads SVGAGI. V lost 6 bases and J lost 3, with 14 bases in between. The CDR3 DNA is TGTGCCAGCAGCTCGAACACGGGGGACACTGAAGCTTTCTTT. Amino acid sequence: CASSSNTGDTEAFF.

The chain joins TRBV7-2 to TRBJ2-5, with 8 bases that match TRBD1. CDR3 length equals 15 residues. CDR1 and CDR2 (germline): SGHTA, FQGNSA. J gave up 7 bases and V 5 bases, and 12 bases lay outside the gene matches. The CDR3 spells CASSTGQVNGWTQYF. For the CDR3, the DNA is TGTGCCAGCAGCACGGGACAGGTTAATGGGTGGACCCAGTACTTC.

The genes are TRBV27 and TRBJ1-1; a possible D gene is TRBD1 (6 bases). The CDR3 totals 12 residues. Germline V CDR1 and CDR2: MNHEY, SMNVEV (reference sequence). Trimming removed 5 bases from V and 7 bases from J, with 11 bases in between. CDR3 coding DNA: TGTGCCAGCAGTCCGAGGGGACATGAAGCTTTCTTT. This codes for CASSPRGHEAFF.

The chain is built from TRBV27 and TRBJ1-1; D might be TRBD1 (6 bases). This CDR3 contains 16 residues. Germline V CDR1 and CDR2: MNHEY, SMNVEV (reference sequence). Trimming cost V 6 bases and J 1 base, with 18 bases left between them. CDR3 coding DNA: TGTGCCAGCAGCCGTCATATGGGGGGGGCGAACACTGAAGCTTTCTTT. Translated: CASSRHMGGANTEAFF.